The following is a T cell receptor (beta chain) sequence with its context. These data are taken from a study of cytomegalovirus exposure and HLA in healthy donors. Primers included in the PCR were 60 Vbeta and 13 Jbeta primers. Sequencing was performed with immunoSEQ multiplex PCR; in TCRdb, only in-frame clones are kept and a portion is missing. The sample contains 90,000 or so clones, just under 70% of which appear only once. Germline CDR1 and CDR2: LGHNA and YNFKEQ. Trimming took 4 bases from V and 7 from J; bases not matched to a gene: 13. The CDR3 length is 17 residues. The TCR originated in a man aged 45-65 years in good health and CMV-seronegative. Sequenced sample: PBMCs. The chain combines TRBV4-2 with TRBJ1-3, with TRBD1 matching over 10 bases. DNA of the CDR3: TGTGCCAGCAGCCCAAAGACAGGGGGCATAATAGGGAACACCATATATTTT. Encoded protein: CASSPKTGGIIGNTIYF.